These 11 T cell receptor beta chains originate from one sample sequenced in a study of T cell responses to AZD1222 COVID-19 vaccine. Produced via immunoSEQ multiplex PCR; TCRdb's table is partial and in-frame only. This table has some 120,000 clones, approximately 90% appearing once. The input for sequencing was peripheral blood, taken 28 days after the second AZD1222 dose. The receptors were gathered from an adult who received the AZD1222 COVID-19 vaccine.

The chain uses TRBV25-1 and TRBJ1-2, with D possibly being TRBD1 (6 bases). CDR3 length: 15 amino acids. V lost 3 bases to trimming and J lost 3 bases, with 14 bases between them. CDR1 and CDR2 from the germline V gene are MGHDK and SYGVNS. As DNA, the CDR3 is TGTGCCAGCAGTGACCCCACAGGGCTCGACTATGGCTACACCTTC. It specifies CASSDPTGLDYGYTF.

This clone has just one count. The chain carries TRBV30 and TRBJ1-4; 7 nucleotides match TRBD1. The CDR3 loop spans 15 amino acids. Germline-derived CDR1 and CDR2 are GTSNPN and SVGIG (reference sequence). V dropped 3 bases and J dropped 7; count of bases not matched to a gene: 11. CDR3 residues: CAWRRQGEFFEKLFF. CDR3 nucleotide sequence: TGTGCCTGGAGGCGGCAGGGGGAATTTTTTGAAAAACTGTTTTTT.

The genes are TRBV2 and TRBJ2-7, with 10 bases identical to TRBD2. V shed 8 bases and J 0 bases; nucleotides not matched to a gene: 7. This CDR3 contains 15 residues. Germline V gene sequence: CDR1 SNHLY, CDR2 FYNNEI. The CDR3 spells CASQVAGGLSYEQYF. The CDR3 nucleotides read TGTGCCAGCCAAGTAGCGGGGGGCCTCTCCTACGAGCAGTACTTC. Full variable domain (remainder filled in from reference TRBV2 and TRBJ2-7): EPEVTQTPSHQVTQMGQEVILRCVPISNHLYFYWYRQILGQKVEFLVSFYNNEISEKSEIFDDQFSVERPDGSNFTLKIRSTKLEDSAMYFCASQVAGGLSYEQYFGPGTRLTVT.

V is TRBV6-2 or TRBV6-3 and J is TRBJ2-5; D is unresolved. The CDR3 sequence is 15 residues long. In germline, CDR1 is MNHEY, CDR2 SVGEGT. V shed 2 bases and J shed 6 bases, with 16 bases lying between them. Here the CDR3 DNA reads TGTGCCAGCAGTTACGACGGACCCGAAGCCAAGACCCAGTACTTC. Protein product: CASSYDGPEAKTQYF.

The chain employs TRBV7-8 and TRBJ1-3, with TRBD1 as a possible D gene (5 bases). The CDR3 is 16 amino acids. Germline V CDR1 and CDR2: SGHVS, FQNEAQ. The V end was cut by 0 bases, the J end by 0 bases, with 9 bases between. The CDR3 nucleotides read TGTGCCAGCAGCTTAGCCTACAGGTTCTCTGGAAACACCATATATTTT. Translated, it gives CASSLAYRFSGNTIYF.

The chain has TRBV7-9 and TRBJ1-5, with a tentative D call TRBD1 (5 bases). There are 15 residues in the CDR3. The V and J ends lost 1 base and 2 bases respectively, with 9 bases between them. Germline V gene lookup returns CDR1 SEHNR and CDR2 FQNEAQ (reference sequence). For the CDR3, the DNA is TGTGCCAGCAGCTTAGGGGACTCAGGCAATCAGCCCCAGCATTTT. Translated: CASSLGDSGNQPQHF.

The chain is built from TRBV5-6 and TRBJ2-3; D may match TRBD1 or TRBD2 (5 bases each). The germline gives CDR1 SGHDT, CDR2 YYEEEE. V was clipped by 4 bases and J by 2 bases, with 14 bases between them. The CDR3 totals 15 residues. For the CDR3, the DNA is TGTGCCAGCAGCACATTTTGGGGGAACACAGATACGCAGTATTTT. Translating gives CASSTFWGNTDTQYF.

The CDR3 reads CASSRMNIRRGYTF. CDR3 DNA: TGTGCCAGCAGCCGAATGAACATCAGGAGGGGCTACACCTTC. This chain links TRBV28 with TRBJ1-2; D unresolved. The V gene's germline CDR1 is MDHEN and CDR2 SYDVKM. The V end was cut by 6 bases, the J end by 8 bases, with 19 bases between. CDR3 length: 14 residues.

This chain joins TRBV6-5 and TRBJ1-1; unclear D gene. Germline V gives CDR1 MNHEY, CDR2 SVGAGI. CDR3 length equals 12 residues. Trimming shortened V by 7 bases and J by 5 bases, and 11 bases separated the two germline ends. CDR3 coding DNA: TGTGCCAGCACGAGAGGGATTACTGAAGCTTTCTTT. Protein: CASTRGITEAFF.

The V gene is TRBV7-9, the J gene TRBJ1-3; D perhaps matches TRBD1 (5 bases). There are 15 residues in the CDR3. Germline V CDR1 and CDR2: SEHNR, FQNEAQ (reference sequence). Trimming removed 4 bases at V and 1 base at J, with 11 bases between. This CDR3 reads CASSSPGLSGNTIYF. The CDR3 DNA is TGTGCCAGCAGCTCCCCGGGACTTTCTGGAAACACCATATATTTT.

This chain connects TRBV28 to TRBJ1-4, with D hard to call. The V end lost 7 bases, the J end lost 0 bases, and 18 bases lay between the germline ends. This CDR3 has 17 amino acids. In germline, CDR1 is MDHEN, CDR2 SYDVKM. Here the CDR3 reads CASTSFEGPPTNEKLFF. In DNA, the CDR3 is TGTGCCAGCACCTCCTTCGAGGGTCCCCCAACTAATGAAAAACTGTTTTTT.